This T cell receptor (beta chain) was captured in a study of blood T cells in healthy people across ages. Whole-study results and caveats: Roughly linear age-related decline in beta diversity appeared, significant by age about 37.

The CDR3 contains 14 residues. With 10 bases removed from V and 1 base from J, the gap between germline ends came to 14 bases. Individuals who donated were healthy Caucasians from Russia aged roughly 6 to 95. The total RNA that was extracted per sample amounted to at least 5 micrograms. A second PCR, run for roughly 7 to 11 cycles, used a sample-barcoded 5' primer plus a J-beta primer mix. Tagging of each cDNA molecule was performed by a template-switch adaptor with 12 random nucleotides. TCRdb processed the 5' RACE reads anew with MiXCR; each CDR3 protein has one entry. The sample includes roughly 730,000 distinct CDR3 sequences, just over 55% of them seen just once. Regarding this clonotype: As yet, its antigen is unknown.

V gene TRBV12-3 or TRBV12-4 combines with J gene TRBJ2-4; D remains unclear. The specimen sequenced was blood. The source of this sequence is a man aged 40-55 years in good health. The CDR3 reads CATRPLLAKNIQYF. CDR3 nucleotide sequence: TGTGCCACCCGGCCCCTTTTGGCCAAAAACATTCAGTACTTC.